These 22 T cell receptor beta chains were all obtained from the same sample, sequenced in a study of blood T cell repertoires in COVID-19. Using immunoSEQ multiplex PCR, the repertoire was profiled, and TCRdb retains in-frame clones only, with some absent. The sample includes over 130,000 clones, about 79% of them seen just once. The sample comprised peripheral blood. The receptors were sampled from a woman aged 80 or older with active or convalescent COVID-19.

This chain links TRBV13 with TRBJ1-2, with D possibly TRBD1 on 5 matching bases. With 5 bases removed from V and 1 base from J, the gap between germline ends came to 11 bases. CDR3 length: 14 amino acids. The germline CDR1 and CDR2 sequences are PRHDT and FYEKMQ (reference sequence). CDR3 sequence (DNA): TGTGCCAGCAGCAGATTCCAGGGTAACTATGGCTACACCTTC. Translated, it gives CASSRFQGNYGYTF.

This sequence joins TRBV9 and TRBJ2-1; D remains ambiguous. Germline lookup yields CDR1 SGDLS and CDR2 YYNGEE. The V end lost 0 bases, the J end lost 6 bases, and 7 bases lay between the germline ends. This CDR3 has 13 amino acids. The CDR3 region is CASSVGRINEQFF. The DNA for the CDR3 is TGTGCCAGCAGCGTAGGCAGAATCAATGAGCAGTTCTTC.

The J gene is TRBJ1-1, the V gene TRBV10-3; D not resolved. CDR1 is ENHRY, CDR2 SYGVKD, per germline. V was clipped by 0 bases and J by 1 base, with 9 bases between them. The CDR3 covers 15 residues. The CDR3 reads CAISESWLANTEAFF. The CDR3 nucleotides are TGTGCCATCAGTGAGTCGTGGCTAGCGAACACTGAAGCTTTCTTT.

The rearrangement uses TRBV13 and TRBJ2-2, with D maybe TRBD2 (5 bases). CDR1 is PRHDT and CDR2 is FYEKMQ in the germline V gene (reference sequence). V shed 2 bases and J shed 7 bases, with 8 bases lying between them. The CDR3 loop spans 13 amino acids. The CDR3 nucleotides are TGTGCCAGCAGCTTAAGGAGGAGCGGGGAGCTGTTTTTT. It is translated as CASSLRRSGELFF.

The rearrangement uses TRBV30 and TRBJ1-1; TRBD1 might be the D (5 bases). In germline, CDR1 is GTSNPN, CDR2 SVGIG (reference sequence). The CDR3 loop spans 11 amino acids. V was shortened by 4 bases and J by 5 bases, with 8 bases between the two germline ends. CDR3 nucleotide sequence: TGTGCCTGGAACGGGGGGACTGAAGCTTTCTTT. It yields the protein CAWNGGTEAFF.

This CDR3 reads CASSFRDRGTRAQYF. CDR3 coding DNA: TGTGCCAGCAGCTTCCGGGACAGGGGAACTCGCGCGCAGTACTTC. This sequence joins TRBV5-6 and TRBJ2-7; 10 positions match TRBD1. This CDR3 contains 15 residues. The V gene's germline CDR1 is SGHDT and CDR2 YYEEEE. The ends lost 2 bases at V and 9 bases at J; junction bases unmatched: 11.

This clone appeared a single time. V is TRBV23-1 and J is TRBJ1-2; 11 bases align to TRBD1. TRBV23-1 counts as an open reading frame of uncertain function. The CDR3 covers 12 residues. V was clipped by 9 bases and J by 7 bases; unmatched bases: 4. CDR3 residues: CASWTGGVGYTF. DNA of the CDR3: TGCGCCAGTTGGACAGGGGGCGTTGGCTACACCTTC.

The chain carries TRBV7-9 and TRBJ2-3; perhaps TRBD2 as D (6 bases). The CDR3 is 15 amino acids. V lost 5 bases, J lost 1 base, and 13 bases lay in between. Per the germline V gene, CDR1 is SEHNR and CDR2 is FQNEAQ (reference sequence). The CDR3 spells CASSPGGLGTDTQYF. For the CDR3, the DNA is TGTGCCAGCAGCCCAGGAGGGCTGGGCACAGATACGCAGTATTTT.

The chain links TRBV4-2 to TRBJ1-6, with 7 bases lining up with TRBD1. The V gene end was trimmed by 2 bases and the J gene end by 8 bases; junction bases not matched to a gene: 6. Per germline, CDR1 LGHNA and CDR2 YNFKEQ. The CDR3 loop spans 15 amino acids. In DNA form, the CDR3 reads TGTGCCAGCAGCCAAACGACAGGGTACGATTCACCCCTCCACTTT. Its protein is CASSQTTGYDSPLHF.

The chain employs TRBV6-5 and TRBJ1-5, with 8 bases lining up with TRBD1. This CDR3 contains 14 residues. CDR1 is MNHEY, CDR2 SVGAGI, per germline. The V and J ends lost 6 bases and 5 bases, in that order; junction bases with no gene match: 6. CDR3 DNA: TGTGCCAGCAGAGGAGGGACAGGCTATCAGCCCCAGCATTTT. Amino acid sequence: CASRGGTGYQPQHF.

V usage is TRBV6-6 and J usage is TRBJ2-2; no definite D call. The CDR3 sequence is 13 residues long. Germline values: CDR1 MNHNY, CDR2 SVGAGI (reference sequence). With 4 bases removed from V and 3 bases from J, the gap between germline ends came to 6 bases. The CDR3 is CASSLLYTGELFF. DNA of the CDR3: TGTGCCAGCAGTTTGTTATACACCGGGGAGCTGTTTTTT.

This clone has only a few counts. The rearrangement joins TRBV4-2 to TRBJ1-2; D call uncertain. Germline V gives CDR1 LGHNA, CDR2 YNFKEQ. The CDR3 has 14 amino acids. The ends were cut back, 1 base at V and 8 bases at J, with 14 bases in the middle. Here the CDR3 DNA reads TGTGCCAGCAGCCAAGCCGGCTTCCCCGGGGGCTACACCTTC. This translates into CASSQAGFPGGYTF.

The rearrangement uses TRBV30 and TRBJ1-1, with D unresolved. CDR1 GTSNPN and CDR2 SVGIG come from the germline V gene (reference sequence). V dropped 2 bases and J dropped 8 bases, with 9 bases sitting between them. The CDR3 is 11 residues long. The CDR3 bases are TGTGCCTGGAGTACCCGGTCGGAAGCTTTCTTT. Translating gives CAWSTRSEAFF.

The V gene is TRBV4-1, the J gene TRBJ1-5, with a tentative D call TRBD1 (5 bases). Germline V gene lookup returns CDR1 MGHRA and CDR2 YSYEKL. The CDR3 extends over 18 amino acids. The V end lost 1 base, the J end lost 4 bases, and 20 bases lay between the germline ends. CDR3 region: CASSQAETANSANQPQHF. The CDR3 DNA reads TGCGCCAGCAGCCAAGCGGAGACAGCCAACTCGGCGAATCAGCCCCAGCATTTT.

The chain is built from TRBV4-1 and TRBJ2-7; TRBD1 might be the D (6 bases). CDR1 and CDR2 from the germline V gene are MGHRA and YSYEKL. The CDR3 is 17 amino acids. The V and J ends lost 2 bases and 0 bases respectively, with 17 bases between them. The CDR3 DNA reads TGCGCCAGCAGCCAACCCAGGACAGATTCGACCTCCTACGAGCAGTACTTC. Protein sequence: CASSQPRTDSTSYEQYF.

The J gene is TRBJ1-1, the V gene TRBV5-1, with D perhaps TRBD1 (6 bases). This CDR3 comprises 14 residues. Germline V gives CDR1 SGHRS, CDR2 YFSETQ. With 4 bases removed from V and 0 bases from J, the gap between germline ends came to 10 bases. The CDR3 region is CASSLPGVNTEAFF. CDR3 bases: TGCGCCAGCAGCCTACCAGGGGTGAACACTGAAGCTTTCTTT. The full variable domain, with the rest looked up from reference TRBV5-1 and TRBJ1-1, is KAGVTQTPRYLIKTRGQQVTLSCSPISGHRSVSWYQQTPGQGLQFLFEYFSETQRNKGNFPGRFSGRQFSNSRSEMNVSTLELGDSALYLCASSLPGVNTEAFFGQGTRLTVV.

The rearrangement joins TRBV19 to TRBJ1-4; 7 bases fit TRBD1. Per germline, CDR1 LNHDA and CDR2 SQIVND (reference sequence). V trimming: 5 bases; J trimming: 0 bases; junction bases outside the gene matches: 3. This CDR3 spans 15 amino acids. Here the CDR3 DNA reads TGTGCCAGTAGTGGGGGACAGACAACTAATGAAAAACTGTTTTTT. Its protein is CASSGGQTTNEKLFF. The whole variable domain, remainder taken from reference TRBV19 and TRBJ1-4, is DGGITQSPKYLFRKEGQNVTLSCEQNLNHDAMYWYRQDPGQGLRLIYYSQIVNDFQKGDIAEGYSVSREKKESFPLTVTSAQKNPTAFYLCASSGGQTTNEKLFFGSGTQLSVL.

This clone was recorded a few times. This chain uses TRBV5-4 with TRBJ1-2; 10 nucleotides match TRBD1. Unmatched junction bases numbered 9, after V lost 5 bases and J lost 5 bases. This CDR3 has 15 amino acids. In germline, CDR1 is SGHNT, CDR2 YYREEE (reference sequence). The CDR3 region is CASRRDRGRGYGYTF. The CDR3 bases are TGTGCCAGCAGACGTGACAGGGGGCGAGGGTATGGCTACACCTTC.

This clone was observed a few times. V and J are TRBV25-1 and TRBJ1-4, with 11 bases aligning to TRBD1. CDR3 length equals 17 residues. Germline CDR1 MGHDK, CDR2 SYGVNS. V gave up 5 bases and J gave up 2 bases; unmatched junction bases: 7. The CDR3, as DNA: TGTGCCAGCAGTTCCCGGGACAGGGGGGCGACTAATGAAAAACTGTTTTTT. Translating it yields CASSSRDRGATNEKLFF.

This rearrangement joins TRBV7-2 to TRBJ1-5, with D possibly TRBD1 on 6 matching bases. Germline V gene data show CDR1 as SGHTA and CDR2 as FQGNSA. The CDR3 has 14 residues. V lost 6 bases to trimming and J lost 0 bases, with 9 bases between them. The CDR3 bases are TGTGCCAGCAGTGGACAGTATAGCAATCAGCCCCAGCATTTT. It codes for CASSGQYSNQPQHF.

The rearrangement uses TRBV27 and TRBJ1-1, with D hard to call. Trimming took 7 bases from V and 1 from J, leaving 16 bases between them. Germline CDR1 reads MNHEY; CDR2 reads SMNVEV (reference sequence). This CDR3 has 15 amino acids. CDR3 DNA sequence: TGTGCCAGCACGACTTCTGGCTTGGGGAACACTGAAGCTTTCTTT. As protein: CASTTSGLGNTEAFF.

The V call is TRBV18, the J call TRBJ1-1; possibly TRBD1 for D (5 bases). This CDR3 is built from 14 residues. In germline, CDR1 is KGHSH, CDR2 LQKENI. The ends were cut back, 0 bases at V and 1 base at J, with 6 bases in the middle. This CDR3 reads CASSPPTANTEAFF. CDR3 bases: TGTGCCAGCTCACCACCGACAGCGAACACTGAAGCTTTCTTT.